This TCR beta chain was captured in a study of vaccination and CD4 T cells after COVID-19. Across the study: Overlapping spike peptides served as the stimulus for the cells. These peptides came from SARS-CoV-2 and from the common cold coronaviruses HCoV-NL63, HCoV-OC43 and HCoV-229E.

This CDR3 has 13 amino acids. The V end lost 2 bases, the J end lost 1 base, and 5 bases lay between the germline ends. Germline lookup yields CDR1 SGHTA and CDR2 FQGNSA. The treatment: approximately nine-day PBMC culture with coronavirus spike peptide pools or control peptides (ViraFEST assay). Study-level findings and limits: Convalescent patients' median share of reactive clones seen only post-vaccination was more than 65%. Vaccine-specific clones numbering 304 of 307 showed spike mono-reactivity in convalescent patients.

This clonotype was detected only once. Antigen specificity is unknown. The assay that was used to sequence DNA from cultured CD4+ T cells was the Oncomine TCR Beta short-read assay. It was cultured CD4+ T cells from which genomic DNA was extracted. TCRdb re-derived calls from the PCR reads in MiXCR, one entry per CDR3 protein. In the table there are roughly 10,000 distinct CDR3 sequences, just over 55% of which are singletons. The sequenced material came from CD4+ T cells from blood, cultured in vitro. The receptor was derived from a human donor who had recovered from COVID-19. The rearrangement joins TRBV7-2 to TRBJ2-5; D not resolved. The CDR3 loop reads CASSLISQETQYF. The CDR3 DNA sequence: TGTGCCAGCAGCTTAATCAGCCAAGAGACCCAGTACTTC. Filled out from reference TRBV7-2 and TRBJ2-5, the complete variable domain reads GAGVSQSPSNKVTEKGKDVELRCDPISGHTALYWYRQSLGQGLEFLIYFQGNSAPDKSGLPSDRFSAERTGGSVSTLTIQRTQQEDSAVYLCASSLISQETQYFGPGTRLLVL.